The sequence of this TCR beta chain was determined in a study of blood T cells in healthy people across ages. Study context: Template switching retrieved approximately one barcoded beta molecule for each two T cells. Study-wide results and limits: Estimated diversity across one million T cells was deemed an underestimate. With unsorted PBMCs, a conclusive comparison of naive versus antigen-experienced cells was not possible.

A second PCR of roughly 7 to 11 cycles used a sample-barcoded 5' primer and a J-beta primer mix. With 12 random nucleotides, a template-switch adaptor tagged each individual cDNA molecule. TCRdb itself ran the 5' RACE reads through MiXCR, one entry per CDR3 protein. This table holds roughly 830,000 distinct CDR3 sequences, approximately 65% found once. On this clonotype: Its target is not known.

Sequenced sample: blood. This clonotype was obtained from a man aged 25-45 years in good health.

CDR3 nucleotide sequence: TGTGCCAGCAGCTTCCAGGGGGCCAATGAGCAGTTCTTC. This codes for CASSFQGANEQFF. The chain combines TRBV7-2 with TRBJ2-1; 8 nucleotides agree with TRBD1. V was clipped by 3 bases and J by 6 bases; unmatched bases: 1. The germline V gene encodes CDR1 SGHTA and CDR2 FQGNSA. The CDR3 spans 13 residues.